Presented here are 18 T cell receptor beta chains from one specimen sequenced in a study of blood T cell repertoires in COVID-19. Libraries were prepared by immunoSEQ multiplex PCR; TCRdb keeps only in-frame clonotypes and omits some of them. This sample has about 190,000 clones, with about 85% found just once. Sequenced input: peripheral blood. These TCRs come from a human donor in a cohort sampled during active COVID-19.

In this sample, this clone turned up a few times. The genes are TRBV30 and TRBJ1-5; 7 nucleotides match TRBD1. Germline-derived CDR1 and CDR2 are GTSNPN and SVGIG (reference sequence). This CDR3 has 14 residues. Germline trimming cut 4 bases from V and 3 bases from J; bases unmatched to any gene: 6. The CDR3 nucleotides read TGTGCCTGGAACACAGGGGACATCAATCAGCCCCAGCATTTT. This sequence encodes CAWNTGDINQPQHF.

A word on this clone: The same CDR3 can be traced to other DNA sequences in this sample. The gene calls are TRBV24-1 and TRBJ1-1; D is possibly TRBD1 (5 bases). V lost 7 bases and J lost 4, with 12 bases in between. Germline V CDR1 and CDR2: KGHDR, SFDVKD. The CDR3 runs to 13 residues. The CDR3 loop is CATRSGGGTEAFF. CDR3 DNA sequence: TGTGCCACCAGGTCGGGGGGAGGCACTGAAGCTTTCTTT.

This chain joins TRBV28 and TRBJ2-3, with D possibly matching TRBD2 (5 bases). The V and J ends lost 3 bases and 6 bases respectively, with 7 bases between them. From germline, CDR1 is MDHEN and CDR2 SYDVKM. This CDR3 has 12 amino acids. The CDR3 spells CASSFVADTQYF. CDR3 bases: TGTGCCAGCAGTTTTGTAGCGGATACGCAGTATTTT.

This clone was seen once. V and J are TRBV24-1 and TRBJ1-2; D possibly corresponds to TRBD1 (6 bases). CDR1 and CDR2 from the germline V gene are KGHDR and SFDVKD. This CDR3 contains 13 residues. Trimming took off 2 bases at V and 8 bases at J, with 11 bases between the two ends. This chain's CDR3 is CATSDSNREGYTF. CDR3 DNA sequence: TGTGCCACCAGTGATTCAAACAGGGAAGGCTACACCTTC.

The rearrangement links TRBV19 to TRBJ1-5; 9 nucleotides align to TRBD1. V was clipped by 7 bases and J by 3 bases; unmatched bases: 7. There are 15 residues in the CDR3. Germline lookup yields CDR1 LNHDA and CDR2 SQIVND (reference sequence). In DNA, the CDR3 is TGTGCCAGTACCGGGACAGGGCGCAACAATCAGCCCCAGCATTTT. Amino acid sequence: CASTGTGRNNQPQHF. Full variable domain (rest looked up from reference TRBV19 and TRBJ1-5): DGGITQSPKYLFRKEGQNVTLSCEQNLNHDAMYWYRQDPGQGLRLIYYSQIVNDFQKGDIAEGYSVSREKKESFPLTVTSAQKNPTAFYLCASTGTGRNNQPQHFGDGTRLSIL.

V gene TRBV7-8 combines with J gene TRBJ2-7; tentative D call: TRBD2 (6 bases). The CDR3 consists of 15 residues. V lost 1 base, J lost 4 bases, and 14 bases lay in between. From germline, CDR1 is SGHVS and CDR2 FQNEAQ. CDR3 region: CASSLGARGPYEQYV. The CDR3 DNA is TGTGCCAGCAGCTTAGGGGCGCGGGGTCCTTACGAGCAGTACGTC.

This rearrangement joins TRBV19 to TRBJ1-5; TRBD1 matches at 9 bases. V gave up 5 bases and J gave up 6 bases; unmatched junction bases: 8. Germline V gene sequence: CDR1 LNHDA, CDR2 SQIVND (reference sequence). The CDR3 is made up of 15 amino acids. DNA of the CDR3: TGTGCCAGTAGTCCTGTAACAGGGGGCGGTCAGCCCCAGCATTTT. Translating it yields CASSPVTGGGQPQHF. The full variable domain, its missing parts supplied by reference TRBV19 and TRBJ1-5, is DGGITQSPKYLFRKEGQNVTLSCEQNLNHDAMYWYRQDPGQGLRLIYYSQIVNDFQKGDIAEGYSVSREKKESFPLTVTSAQKNPTAFYLCASSPVTGGGQPQHFGDGTRLSIL.

In this sample, this clone turned up many times. J is TRBJ2-3 and V is TRBV29-1, with a tentative D call TRBD2 (6 bases). CDR1 is SQVTM, CDR2 ANQGSEA, per germline. Trimming left V 6 bases short and J 4 bases short, with 17 bases between. This CDR3 has 14 amino acids. The CDR3 reads CSVVEGGAADTQYF. DNA of the CDR3: TGCAGCGTCGTGGAGGGTGGGGCCGCAGATACGCAGTATTTT.

In this sample, this clone turned up a few times. The V gene is TRBV6-5, the J gene TRBJ1-5, with D tentatively TRBD1 (5 bases). The CDR3 is made up of 15 amino acids. V was trimmed by 0 bases and J by 4 bases, leaving 10 bases between them. Per germline, CDR1 MNHEY and CDR2 SVGAGI. The CDR3 nucleotides read TGTGCCAGCAGTTACTCGGGAGGGGTGAATCAGCCCCAGCATTTT. This translates into CASSYSGGVNQPQHF.

The rearrangement joins TRBV7-2 to TRBJ2-1, with 10 bases that match TRBD2. V gave up 5 bases and J gave up 6 bases; unmatched junction bases: 7. From germline, CDR1 is SGHTA and CDR2 FQGNSA. The CDR3 is 15 amino acids. CDR3 amino acids: CASSPSGSRVNEQFF. Here the CDR3 DNA reads TGTGCCAGCAGCCCTAGCGGGAGTCGGGTCAATGAGCAGTTCTTC.

The V gene is TRBV10-2, the J gene TRBJ1-1, with D uncertain. The CDR3 totals 13 residues. Germline CDR1 is WSHSY and CDR2 is SAAADI. The ends were cut back, 6 bases at V and 4 bases at J, with 12 bases in the middle. The CDR3 loop is CASRVGAFTEAFF. The CDR3 DNA reads as TGCGCCAGCAGAGTGGGAGCTTTCACTGAAGCTTTCTTT.

This chain links TRBV4-1 with TRBJ1-6; D may be TRBD1 (6 bases). Germline CDR1 reads MGHRA; CDR2 reads YSYEKL. The CDR3 extends over 16 amino acids. The V gene lost 1 base and the J gene lost 4 bases, with 11 bases spanning the gap. CDR3 sequence (DNA): TGCGCCAGCAGCCAAGGTTTACAGGGATATAATTCACCCCTCCACTTT. This sequence encodes CASSQGLQGYNSPLHF.

The V gene is TRBV18, the J gene TRBJ2-7; 8 bases align to TRBD1. V shed 1 base and J 6 bases; nucleotides not matched to a gene: 11. This CDR3 is 16 amino acids long. Germline-derived CDR1 and CDR2 are KGHSH and LQKENI. DNA of the CDR3: TGTGCCAGCTCACCACGTATACGACAGGGGTCGAGCGAGCAGTACTTC. Amino acids: CASSPRIRQGSSEQYF.

The rearrangement links TRBV10-3 to TRBJ2-1; 9 nucleotides match TRBD1. Germline values: CDR1 ENHRY, CDR2 SYGVKD. The CDR3 contains 14 residues. The ends lost 8 bases at V and 2 bases at J; junction bases unmatched: 4. This CDR3 reads CAIGDRDPYNEQFF. The CDR3 nucleotides are TGTGCCATCGGGGACAGGGATCCCTACAATGAGCAGTTCTTC.

The V and J genes are TRBV5-4 and TRBJ1-2; the D gene is possibly TRBD1 (5 bases). The V end was cut by 3 bases, the J end by 4 bases, with 10 bases between. CDR3 length equals 13 residues. Germline assignment: CDR1 SGHNT and CDR2 YYREEE (reference sequence). In nucleotides, the CDR3 is TGTGCCAGCAGCTCCAGGGATCTCTATGGCTACACCTTC. Amino acids: CASSSRDLYGYTF.

The chain links TRBV18 to TRBJ1-3; TRBD1 aligns across 9 bases. The CDR3 covers 17 residues. With 6 bases clipped from V and 0 bases from J, the junction kept 9 bases outside the gene matches. The V gene's germline CDR1 is KGHSH and CDR2 LQKENI. The CDR3 nucleotides are TGTGCCAGCTCGACCTCGGGGACAGGGATCTCTGGAAACACCATATATTTT. This gives the protein CASSTSGTGISGNTIYF.

This clone has a single count. V is TRBV3-1 (or the pseudogene TRBV3-2) and J is TRBJ2-3, with D tentatively TRBD2 (7 bases). The CDR3 consists of 19 residues. Germline assignment: CDR1 LGHDT and CDR2 YNNKEL (reference sequence). Trimming shortened V by 0 bases and J by 3 bases, and 22 bases separated the two germline ends. CDR3 bases: TGTGCCAGCAGCCAAGATTATGGGCTGCCGGGGGGCTCAACAGATACGCAGTATTTT. This translates into CASSQDYGLPGGSTDTQYF.

V usage is TRBV11-2 and J usage is TRBJ2-5; D may be TRBD1 (6 bases). From germline, CDR1 is SGHAT and CDR2 FQNNGV. This CDR3 spans 15 amino acids. Trimming stripped 3 bases from V and 5 bases from J, with 16 bases between. CDR3 protein: CASSLSGGHGETQYF. The DNA of the CDR3 is TGTGCCAGCAGCTTGAGTGGGGGACATGGGGAGACCCAGTACTTC. The full variable domain, completed using reference TRBV11-2 and TRBJ2-5, is EAGVAQSPRYKIIEKRQSVAFWCNPISGHATLYWYQQILGQGPKLLIQFQNNGVVDDSQLPKDRFSAERLKGVDSTLKIQPAKLEDSAVYLCASSLSGGHGETQYFGPGTRLLVL.